A selection of T cell receptor beta chains follows, all from one sample in a study of blood T cells in healthy people across ages. TCRdb fed the 5' RACE reads into MiXCR, producing one record per CDR3 protein. The repertoire holds 850,000 to 1,100,000 distinct CDR3 sequences, with less than 45% as singletons. Sequenced: blood. All receptors derive from a young man in good health. Both conserved end residues are trimmed from each CDR3. The D gene is left open where the match is weak.

length | V | D | CDR3
15 | TRBV12-3/TRBV12-4 | . | ASSLGFRPPSTDTQY
15 | TRBV29-1 | TRBD1 | SVERGPVESGYNEQY
10 | TRBV20-1 | TRBD1 | SAGTVNQPQH
11 | TRBV5-1 | . | AISLTGDQPQH
10 | TRBV20-1 | . | SARVTGLEQF
13 | TRBV7-2 | TRBD1 | ASSTGALNTGELF
11 | TRBV29-1 | . | SVVRTVQETQY
13 | TRBV4-2 | . | ASSQEYLGNQPQH
13 | TRBV5-4 | . | ASSVQGTTNEKLF
14 | TRBV21-1 | . | ASSKRGDRYQETQY
12 | TRBV7-2 | TRBD1 | ASSFTDRVAEAF
13 | TRBV2 | TRBD1 | ASSVTGEGLYGYT
8 | TRBV20-1 | . | SAPYNEQY
13 | TRBV10-3 | . | AISASGSRNDGYT
13 | TRBV12-3/TRBV12-4 | . | ASSRWGTSYNEQF
13 | TRBV20-1 | . | SARDGGNVNTEAF
13 | TRBV7-7 | TRBD1 | ASNPLGTEYNEQY
14 | TRBV5-5 | . | ASSGGGARLADTQY
13 | TRBV12-3/TRBV12-4 | TRBD1 | ASSPDRGPATEAF
12 | TRBV6-2/TRBV6-3 | . | ASSYIQENTEAF
12 | TRBV6-1 | TRBD1 | ASRPGTEPYGYT
12 | TRBV7-2 | . | ASSLLGSNSPLH
13 | TRBV7-9 | . | ASSPPGIIYNEQF
14 | TRBV20-1 | TRBD2 | SASISSGDRWNTQY
9 | TRBV2 | . | ASGAKNIQY
13 | TRBV14 | . | ASSPTKAPRDTIY